Sequencing of this T cell receptor beta chain was carried out in a study of blood T cell repertoires in COVID-19. Across the whole study: Both acute and convalescent COVID-19 samples were obtained from the United States, Italy and Spain.

Living in 24 US areas, the participants were between roughly 18 and 95 years of age. Recovered status applied to Cohort 3 donors who had two consecutive negative PCRs. It also applied to those with clearance or with symptom resolution. The CDR3 spans 13 residues. V dropped 7 bases and J dropped 4 bases, with 14 bases sitting between them. From germline, CDR1 is WSHSY and CDR2 SAAADI. TCRdb's copy holds only in-frame clones and misses some; the assay was immunoSEQ multiplex PCR. The sample lists 150,000 to 200,000 clones; approximately 80% were seen once. The chain uses TRBV10-2 and TRBJ2-7; D gene uncertain. The sample comprised PBMCs or T cells enriched from blood (not recorded which). The TCR originated in a man aged 50 to 59 who had recovered from COVID-19. CDR3 sequence (DNA): TGCGCCAGCAAGGCTGGAGCACTTTACGAGCAGTACTTC. Its protein is CASKAGALYEQYF.